The entry below gives a single T cell receptor beta chain sequence along with its context. The target antigen is unknown. The V and J ends lost 1 base and 2 bases, in that order; junction bases with no gene match: 4. Germline CDR1 is MNHNS and CDR2 is SASEGT. The CDR3 length is 15 residues. This sample is drawn from a study of a mutant IDH1 vaccine in newly diagnosed glioma. About the study: Of the patients given treatment, 62.5% were male and 37.5% were female, and a mean age of around 41 years was recorded. Findings and caveats of the study: Vaccine-induced immune responses occurred in roughly 93% of patients.

Only in-frame clones appear in the TCRdb table, and some are missing; sequencing was by immunoSEQ multiplex PCR. The sample lists 58,000 or so clones; less than 90% were seen once. The time point denotes: week 35, safety follow-up. Mutant IDH1 20-mer peptide, at 300 ug, made up each vaccine dose, with topical imiquimod. The chain links TRBV6-1 to TRBJ2-7; 8 positions match TRBD1. The source of this sequence is a man between 40 and 49 years old with glioma. The source material was PBMCs, sampled from a glioma patient whose treatment included an IDH1 peptide vaccine. The CDR3 nucleotides are TGTGCCAGCAGTGAAGAGTTGGGACAGGCCTACGAGCAGTACTTC. Translated, it gives CASSEELGQAYEQYF.